One sample yielded the 4 T cell receptor beta chains listed below, sequenced in a study of cytomegalovirus exposure and HLA in healthy donors. Both 60 Vbeta primers and 13 Jbeta primers went into the PCR. Assay: immunoSEQ multiplex PCR; the TCRdb copy retains only in-frame clones and omits some. The table includes about 55,000 clones, about 67% detected once. Specimen: PBMCs. These receptors were obtained from a man aged 40-55 years in good health and CMV-seropositive.

There are a few counts of this clone. The gene calls are TRBV6-6 and TRBJ2-3, with a tentative D call TRBD1 (5 bases). The CDR3 has 15 residues. Germline CDR1 and CDR2: MNHNY and SVGAGI (reference sequence). With 0 bases removed from V and 1 base from J, the gap between germline ends came to 8 bases. The CDR3 DNA follows: TGTGCCAGCAGTTACTCGGGCAGGGGCACAGATACGCAGTATTTT. The encoded protein is CASSYSGRGTDTQYF.

This clone was recorded a few times. The chain has TRBV4-1 and TRBJ2-7, with 10 bases matching TRBD2. J gave up 2 bases and V 5 bases, and 3 bases lay outside the gene matches. This CDR3 contains 14 residues. Germline V gene sequence: CDR1 MGHRA, CDR2 YSYEKL. As DNA, the CDR3 is TGCGCCAGCAGCAGAAGCGGGGGGGCCTACGAGCAGTACTTC. It yields the protein CASSRSGGAYEQYF.

This sequence joins TRBV7-2 and TRBJ2-3; 13 nucleotides agree with TRBD2. The germline V gene encodes CDR1 SGHTA and CDR2 FQGNSA. The CDR3 spans 16 residues. Trimming at V came to 5 bases and at J to 6 bases, leaving 8 bases not matched to a gene. The DNA for the CDR3 is TGTGCCAGCAGCCCTGGACTAGCGGGGGCAGGGGATACGCAGTATTTT. Encoded protein: CASSPGLAGAGDTQYF.

The chain has TRBV19 and TRBJ1-5; D gene uncertain. The CDR3 has 13 residues. CDR1 LNHDA and CDR2 SQIVND come from the germline V gene (reference sequence). The V end was cut by 7 bases, the J end by 5 bases, with 12 bases between. The CDR3 DNA follows: TGTGCCAGTACGCTGGAGGGAGATCAGCCCCAGCATTTT. Translating it yields CASTLEGDQPQHF.